This T cell receptor beta chain was profiled in a study of T cells in tuberculosis. General study results and limits: Classification accuracy was about 90% (AUROC roughly 0.9) with the GMM-specific repertoire.

Tuberculin skin test and IGRA determined adolescents' latent tuberculosis status at entry. A word on this clone: What it binds is not known.

V trimming: 0 bases; J trimming: 17 bases; junction bases outside the gene matches: 12. Looked up from germline, CDR1 is SGHVS and CDR2 is FQNEAQ. The CDR3 has 15 residues. Method: immunoSEQ multiplex PCR; TCRdb's copy keeps in-frame clones and lacks some. The sample contains roughly 41,000 clones, 90% to 95% of which appear only once. The chain combines TRBV7-8 with TRBJ1-4; 10 bases are shared with TRBD1. The sequence came from a donor aged 10-29 years with latent tuberculosis or without tuberculosis infection. Some clones in this sample may be carry-over from other donors' samples. Sample: PBMCs. The CDR3: CASSLAVTGGGVRFF. In DNA form, the CDR3 reads TGTGCCAGCAGCTTAGCAGTGACAGGGGGCGGGGTCAGATTTTTT. The variable domain in full, completed from reference TRBV7-8 and TRBJ1-4, reads GAGVSQSPRYKVAKRGQDVALRCDPISGHVSLFWYQQALGQGPEFLTYFQNEAQLDKSGLPSDRFFAERPEGSVSTLKIQRTQQEDSAVYLCASSLAVTGGGVRFFGSGTQLSVL.